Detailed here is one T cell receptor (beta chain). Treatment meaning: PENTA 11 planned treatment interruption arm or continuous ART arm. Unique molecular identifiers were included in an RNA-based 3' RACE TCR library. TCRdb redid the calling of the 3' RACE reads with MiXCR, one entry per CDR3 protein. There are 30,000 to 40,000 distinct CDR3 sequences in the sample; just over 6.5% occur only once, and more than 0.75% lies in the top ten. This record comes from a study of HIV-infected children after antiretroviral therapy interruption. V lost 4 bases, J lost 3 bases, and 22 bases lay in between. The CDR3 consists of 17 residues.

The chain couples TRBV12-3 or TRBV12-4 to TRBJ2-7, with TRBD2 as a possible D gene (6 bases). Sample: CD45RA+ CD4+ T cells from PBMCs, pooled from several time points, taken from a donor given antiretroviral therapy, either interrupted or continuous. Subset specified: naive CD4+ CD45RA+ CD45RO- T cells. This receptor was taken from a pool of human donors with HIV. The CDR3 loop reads CASSSNHPPGLYYEQYF. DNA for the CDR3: TGTGCCAGCAGTTCCAACCATCCTCCGGGACTGTACTACGAGCAGTACTTC.